The next 16 T cell receptor beta chains were all read from a single sample in a study of beta chain features in type 1 diabetes. General study points: A moderate, significant TCRB CDR3 shortening appeared in type 1 diabetes across four CD4+ subsets.

Their antigens are not known. Expressed TCRB transcripts were sequenced, since all the RNA that had been isolated was reverse transcribed. Assay: immunoSEQ multiplex PCR; the TCRdb copy retains only in-frame clones and omits some. The sample shows some 700,000 clones, around 15% of them seen only once. Sequencing used naive CD4+ T cells from blood. All receptors come from a man younger than 35 with type 1 diabetes.

V gene TRBV2 combines with J gene TRBJ1-6; the D gene is possibly TRBD1 (5 bases). CDR3 length: 11 amino acids. Between the trimmed V and J ends, which lost 6 bases and 8 bases, there was a span of 5 bases. CDR1 is SNHLY, CDR2 FYNNEI, per germline. The chain's CDR3 is CASRGDSPLHF. The CDR3 DNA follows: TGTGCCAGCAGGGGGGATTCACCCCTCCACTTT.

The rearrangement joins TRBV27 to TRBJ1-6; possible D gene TRBD1, 5 bases. Trimming shortened V by 1 base and J by 9 bases, and 13 bases separated the two germline ends. This CDR3 spans 15 amino acids. From germline, CDR1 is MNHEY and CDR2 SMNVEV (reference sequence). DNA for the CDR3: TGTGCCAGCAGTTTATTTGGGCAGGGAGGTTCACCCCTCCACTTT. Translating gives CASSLFGQGGSPLHF.

This clone has a handful of counts. This chain joins TRBV7-2 and TRBJ2-3; 10 positions agree with TRBD2. Trimming at V came to 5 bases and at J to 8 bases, leaving 10 bases not matched to a gene. The V gene's germline CDR1 is SGHTA and CDR2 FQGNSA. CDR3 length: 15 amino acids. The CDR3 here is CASSISSGGLPTQYF. CDR3 coding DNA: TGTGCCAGCAGCATTTCTAGCGGGGGCCTTCCTACGCAGTATTTT.

The J gene is TRBJ1-1, the V gene TRBV5-1; D is unclear. The V gene's germline CDR1 is SGHRS and CDR2 YFSETQ. The CDR3 has 16 amino acids. V shed 0 bases and J shed 4 bases, with 16 bases lying between them. The CDR3 here is CASSLAESVVGTEAFF. The CDR3 DNA follows: TGCGCCAGCAGCTTGGCCGAAAGTGTGGTCGGCACTGAAGCTTTCTTT.

This clone was counted between two and nine times. The chain links TRBV7-9 to TRBJ2-5; TRBD1 is a possible D gene (5 bases). V was clipped by 5 bases and J by 4 bases, with 11 bases between them. The CDR3 is 13 amino acids. CDR1 and CDR2 from the germline V gene are SEHNR and FQNEAQ (reference sequence). In nucleotides, the CDR3 is TGTGCCAGCAGCCCCCGGCAGGGAGAGACCCAGTACTTC. Protein sequence: CASSPRQGETQYF.

The chain joins TRBV9 to TRBJ1-3, with D hard to call. This CDR3 region has 14 residues. The V gene's germline CDR1 is SGDLS and CDR2 YYNGEE. V lost 1 base, J lost 2 bases, and 7 bases lay in between. The CDR3 DNA reads as TGTGCCAGCAGCGTAAGCCAGCCTGGAAACACCATATATTTT. Amino acid sequence: CASSVSQPGNTIYF.

The rearrangement uses TRBV10-1 and TRBJ1-2; D remains ambiguous. This CDR3 has 14 amino acids. CDR1 is WNHNN and CDR2 is SYGVQD in the germline V gene (reference sequence). V lost 2 bases to trimming and J lost 5 bases, with 12 bases between them. CDR3 residues: CASSEDSKGYGYTF. The CDR3 region has the DNA TGCGCCAGCAGTGAGGATTCCAAGGGTTATGGCTACACCTTC.

This clone was seen a handful of times. The V and J genes are TRBV30 and TRBJ1-2, with no clear D. The ends were cut back, 5 bases at V and 6 bases at J, with 10 bases in the middle. Germline V gene sequence: CDR1 GTSNPN, CDR2 SVGIG (reference sequence). CDR3 length: 11 residues. CDR3 residues: CAWSPSHGYTF. The DNA of the CDR3 is TGTGCCTGGTCCCCTTCCCATGGCTACACCTTC.

J is TRBJ1-5 and V is TRBV29-1, with no clear D. Trimming removed 4 bases at V and 4 bases at J, with 14 bases between. The CDR3 sequence is 14 residues long. From germline, CDR1 is SQVTM and CDR2 ANQGSEA. CDR3 sequence (DNA): TGCAGCGTTGGGGGAGAAAGGGATAATCAGCCCCAGCATTTT. This translates into CSVGGERDNQPQHF. Full variable domain (remainder filled in from reference TRBV29-1 and TRBJ1-5): SAVISQKPSRDICQRGTSLTIQCQVDSQVTMMFWYRQQPGQSLTLIATANQGSEATYESGFVIDKFPISRPNLTFSTLTVSNMSPEDSSIYLCSVGGERDNQPQHFGDGTRLSIL.

The chain combines TRBV30 with TRBJ1-5; D not resolved. V was cut by 5 bases and J by 7 bases, with 15 bases left in between. Germline V lookup: CDR1 GTSNPN, CDR2 SVGIG (reference sequence). This CDR3 has 13 residues. The CDR3, as DNA: TGTGCCTGGGGGCCCGGAGCGGACCAGCCCCAGCATTTT. Its translation: CAWGPGADQPQHF.

The J gene is TRBJ2-3, the V gene TRBV28; the D is unclear. The V end was cut by 3 bases, the J end by 1 base, with 11 bases between. Germline CDR1 is MDHEN and CDR2 is SYDVKM. The CDR3 runs to 15 residues. CDR3 sequence reads: CASSFARAGTDTQYF. The DNA for the CDR3 is TGTGCCAGCAGTTTTGCCCGGGCTGGCACAGATACGCAGTATTTT.

In DNA form, the CDR3 reads TGTGCCAGCAGTTACTCAGGGGGGCAAGGCTATGGCTACACCTTC. Translation: CASSYSGGQGYGYTF. The chain couples TRBV6-5 to TRBJ1-2; D possibly corresponds to TRBD1 (6 bases). The V end was cut by 0 bases, the J end by 4 bases, with 12 bases between. Germline loops: CDR1 MNHEY, CDR2 SVGAGI. The CDR3 contains 15 residues.

This clone has a single count. Other DNA sequences from this sample encode an identical CDR3 as well. This chain uses TRBV7-2 with TRBJ2-5, with TRBD2 matching 11 bases. CDR1 and CDR2 from the germline V gene are SGHTA and FQGNSA. V gave up 1 base and J gave up 2 bases; unmatched junction bases: 3. The CDR3 covers 16 residues. CDR3 DNA: TGTGCCAGCAGCTTAGGGGCTAGCGGGGGGCAAGAGACCCAGTACTTC. Translated: CASSLGASGGQETQYF.

This clone was seen more than once but under ten times. The chain uses TRBV4-1 and TRBJ2-7, with 8 positions matching TRBD2. CDR3 length equals 15 residues. V gave up 1 base and J gave up 1 base; unmatched junction bases: 3. Germline values: CDR1 MGHRA, CDR2 YSYEKL. The CDR3 sequence is CASSQGQRGSYEQYF. The CDR3 DNA reads TGCGCCAGCAGCCAAGGGCAGCGGGGGTCCTACGAGCAGTACTTC.

A few counts support this clone. This chain connects TRBV14 to TRBJ1-1, with unresolved D. The CDR3 is 12 amino acids. The germline V gene has CDR1 SGHDN and CDR2 FVKESK. V lost 2 bases, J lost 5 bases, and 6 bases lay in between. The CDR3 DNA reads TGTGCCAGCAGCCAAAGGGTGACTGAAGCTTTCTTT. Encoded protein: CASSQRVTEAFF. The variable domain in full, completed from reference TRBV14 and TRBJ1-1, reads EAGVTQFPSHSVIEKGQTVTLRCDPISGHDNLYWYRRVMGKEIKFLLHFVKESKQDESGMPNNRFLAERTGGTYSTLKVQPAELEDSGVYFCASSQRVTEAFFGQGTRLTVV.

This chain connects TRBV5-1 to TRBJ2-5; D is possibly TRBD2 (6 bases). This CDR3 contains 16 residues. Germline CDR1 and CDR2: SGHRS and YFSETQ. V gave up 0 bases and J gave up 5 bases, with 17 bases separating them. In nucleotides, the CDR3 is TGCGCCAGCAGCTTGGAGAGGCGGGGCCTTGGGGAGACCCAGTACTTC. Residues: CASSLERRGLGETQYF.